This T cell receptor (beta chain) was observed in a study of control samples from healthy donors and cancer patients. The CDR3 length is 14 residues. Germline V lookup: CDR1 KGHSH, CDR2 LQKENI. Trimming took 2 bases from V and 8 from J; bases not matched to a gene: 6. Assay: immunoSEQ multiplex PCR; the TCRdb copy retains only in-frame clones and omits some. The repertoire holds 15,000 to 20,000 clones, with roughly 84% as singletons. Sequenced material: PBMCs. The clonotype was recovered from a woman aged 70-85 years with colorectal cancer. This chain uses TRBV18 with TRBJ2-1; 7 bases match TRBD1. For the CDR3, the DNA is TGTGCCAGCTCACCAAATTCACAGGGGCATGAGCAGTTCTTC. Translating it yields CASSPNSQGHEQFF.